This T cell receptor (beta chain) was sequenced during a study of human T cells and chemical hapten exposure. For the study at large: On roughly 2 cm by roughly 2 cm of upper inner arm skin, sensitization was performed with 2% DPC.

General observations from the study: Expanded TCRs created a significantly greater count of big CDR3 similarity clusters than controls did.

This clonotype occurred many times. No antigen is known for it. Trimming left V 2 bases short and J 4 bases short, with 6 bases between. In germline, CDR1 is SGHTA, CDR2 FQGNSA. The CDR3 has 14 amino acids. The study used a library that attached unique molecular identifiers to individual cDNA molecules. TCRdb re-derived calls from the RACE reads in MiXCR, one entry per CDR3 protein. The sample has some 180,000 distinct CDR3 sequences; about 22% are singletons. Time point specified: patch test 1, 2 weeks after DPC sensitization. The treatment denotes: therapeutic diphenylcyclopropenone sensitization with weekly scalp DPC.

Material: whole blood, obtained in connection with sensitization to the hapten diphenylcyclopropenone (DPC). The receptor was derived from a woman aged 45-59 years with alopecia areata. Some clones in this sample may be carry-over from other donors' samples. This chain links TRBV7-2 with TRBJ2-6, with D uncertain. CDR3: CASSLSPGANVLTF. The CDR3 DNA reads TGTGCCAGCAGCTTATCTCCGGGGGCCAACGTCCTGACTTTC.